Following are 21 T cell receptor beta chains from one sample sequenced in a study of regulatory T cells in long-lasting Graves disease. Time point defined: newly diagnosed GD, antithyroid drugs for less than 3 months. After RNA was extracted from PBMCs, the TCR library was made from it. For TCR beta, libraries came from iRepertoire HTBI primers and Arm-PCR of CDR3 regions. In TCRdb, the multiplex PCR reads were re-called with MiXCR into one record per CDR3 protein. Counted here are more than 300,000 distinct CDR3 sequences, about a sixth occurring once; the ten biggest clones make up around 20%. The data also belong to a second study, concerning T cells in Graves' hyperthyroidism and ophthalmopathy.

The sequences come from peripheral blood mononuclear cells (PBMCs), collected at new diagnosis, from a patient treated with antithyroid drugs. These receptor sequences come from a woman aged 18-29 years with Graves disease.

This clonotype was counted many times. The V call is TRBV5-5, the J call TRBJ2-5; 12 bases align to TRBD2. V dropped 3 bases and J dropped 5; count of bases not matched to a gene: 5. This CDR3 contains 15 residues. Germline-derived CDR1 and CDR2 are SGHKS and YYEKEE (reference sequence). The CDR3 DNA reads as TGTGCCAGCAGCTCTGGACTAGCGGGGTTGGAGACCCAGTACTTC. It encodes CASSSGLAGLETQYF.

The count of this clonotype is one. A much larger clone lies one base from this, so it may be a read error. It is likely a read error, because the conserved phenylalanine at the end of the CDR3 is missing. The chain has TRBV6-9 and TRBJ1-5; D gene unclear. Germline CDR1 and CDR2: MNHGY and SVAAGI. The CDR3 has 14 amino acids. Deletions cut 3 bases from V and 8 bases from J, with 14 bases between. The CDR3 spells CASSYRPPEKPQHL. CDR3 in DNA: TGTGCCAGCAGTTACCGGCCCCCTGAGAAGCCCCAGCATCTT.

This clonotype was found many times. This chain links TRBV20-1 with TRBJ1-2; D might be TRBD1 (5 bases). The CDR3 has 14 residues. V lost 0 bases and J 5 bases, leaving 13 bases between the germline ends. Germline V gene sequence: CDR1 DFQATT, CDR2 SNEGSKA (reference sequence). CDR3 sequence: CSARDPAGNYGYTF. DNA for the CDR3: TGCAGTGCTAGAGATCCCGCAGGGAATTATGGCTACACCTTC.

V gene TRBV9 combines with J gene TRBJ2-5; the D is unclear. CDR1 is SGDLS and CDR2 is YYNGEE in the germline V gene. Trimming cost V 2 bases and J 0 bases, with 11 bases left between them. CDR3 length: 15 residues. The CDR3 DNA follows: TGTGCCAGCAGCGTCTTTGGAAGGGACCAAGAGACCCAGTACTTC. Its translation is CASSVFGRDQETQYF.

This clonotype was detected only a few times. The rearrangement uses TRBV5-1 and TRBJ2-1; 11 nucleotides align to TRBD2. J gave up 3 bases and V 5 bases, and 7 bases lay outside the gene matches. Germline lookup yields CDR1 SGHRS and CDR2 YFSETQ. This CDR3 spans 16 amino acids. The CDR3 loop reads CASRVGTSGFYNEQFF. CDR3 DNA: TGCGCCAGCAGGGTCGGGACTAGCGGATTCTACAATGAGCAGTTCTTC.

This clonotype was observed a few times. The CDR3 region is CASSQERGGRPDQYF. The CDR3, as DNA: TGTGCCAGCAGCCAAGAAAGGGGAGGCCGTCCCGATCAGTATTTT. The J gene is TRBJ2-3, the V gene TRBV14; possible D gene TRBD2, 6 bases. CDR3 length: 15 amino acids. The germline CDR1 and CDR2 sequences are SGHDN and FVKESK. V shed 0 bases and J shed 12 bases, with 19 bases lying between them.

The gene calls are TRBV9 and TRBJ2-1; 7 nucleotides line up with TRBD2. CDR3 length equals 18 residues. Germline V gene data show CDR1 as SGDLS and CDR2 as YYNGEE. J gave up 6 bases and V 0 bases, and 15 bases lay outside the gene matches. This CDR3 reads CASSVVPSGRGLSNEQFF. The CDR3 region has the DNA TGTGCCAGCAGCGTAGTCCCGTCCGGGCGGGGGTTAAGCAATGAGCAGTTCTTC.

There are a few counts of this clonotype. DNA of the CDR3: TGTGCCAGTAGTAACCGACAGGGAGGGTACGGCTATGGCTACACCTTC. Translated: CASSNRQGGYGYGYTF. The chain links TRBV19 to TRBJ1-2; 7 bases fit TRBD1. Trimming cost V 4 bases and J 4 bases; bases outside gene matches: 12. The CDR3 has 16 amino acids. Looked up from germline, CDR1 is LNHDA and CDR2 is SQIVND (reference sequence). Full variable domain (missing parts from reference TRBV19 and TRBJ1-2): DGGITQSPKYLFRKEGQNVTLSCEQNLNHDAMYWYRQDPGQGLRLIYYSQIVNDFQKGDIAEGYSVSREKKESFPLTVTSAQKNPTAFYLCASSNRQGGYGYGYTFGSGTRLTVV.

This clonotype has ten or more counts. The J gene is TRBJ2-3, the V gene TRBV20-1; D unclear. Per germline, CDR1 DFQATT and CDR2 SNEGSKA (reference sequence). CDR3 length: 11 amino acids. The V end lost 5 bases, the J end lost 4 bases, and 7 bases lay between the germline ends. CDR3 coding DNA: TGCAGTGCTCTAAGGCCAGATACGCAGTATTTT. This encodes CSALRPDTQYF.

The chain combines TRBV7-9 with TRBJ2-7, with D perhaps TRBD1 or TRBD2 (5 bases each). V lost 5 bases to trimming and J lost 2 bases, with 13 bases between them. The germline CDR1 and CDR2 sequences are SEHNR and FQNEAQ (reference sequence). This CDR3 has 14 amino acids. Here the CDR3 reads CASSGRDQPYEQYF. The CDR3 bases are TGTGCCAGCAGCGGCCGGGACCAACCCTACGAGCAGTACTTC.

Notes on this clonotype: A junction boundary mismatches the germline segment, possibly from a read error. The chain links TRBV5-1 to TRBJ2-3; TRBD1 aligns across 9 bases. Germline V lookup: CDR1 SGHRS, CDR2 YFSETQ. The CDR3 contains 20 residues. CDR3 residues: CASSLGPGGQGKLRADTQYF. The CDR3 DNA sequence: TGTGCCAGCAGCTTGGGGCCCGGAGGACAGGGGAAATTGAGGGCAGATACGCAGTATTTT.

This clonotype was seen at least ten times. The CDR3 reads CASSHGRGQTNTEAFF. For the CDR3, the DNA is TGTGCCAGCAGCCATGGCCGGGGACAGACGAACACTGAAGCTTTCTTT. This sequence joins TRBV7-2 and TRBJ1-1; 7 bases are a match to TRBD1. This CDR3 spans 16 amino acids. CDR1 and CDR2 from the germline V gene are SGHTA and FQGNSA. The V and J ends lost 5 bases and 1 base, in that order; junction bases with no gene match: 10.

This clonotype has ten or more counts. CDR3 protein: CSARAAGTRDTGELFF. CDR3 DNA: TGCAGTGCTAGAGCAGCGGGGACTCGTGACACCGGGGAGCTGTTTTTT. This chain uses TRBV20-1 with TRBJ2-2, with TRBD2 matching 7 bases. This CDR3 is 16 amino acids long. V gave up 1 base and J gave up 3 bases; unmatched junction bases: 8. Germline-derived CDR1 and CDR2 are DFQATT and SNEGSKA (reference sequence).

This clonotype was observed many times. This sequence joins TRBV28 and TRBJ1-1; D uncertain. Germline CDR1 MDHEN, CDR2 SYDVKM. This CDR3 comprises 14 residues. V gave up 6 bases and J gave up 0 bases, with 11 bases separating them. CDR3 sequence: CASSLTDMNTEAFF. DNA of the CDR3: TGTGCCAGCAGCCTCACGGATATGAACACTGAAGCTTTCTTT. The full variable domain, in which reference TRBV28 and TRBJ1-1 provide the parts outside the CDR3, is DVKVTQSSRYLVKRTGEKVFLECVQDMDHENMFWYRQDPGLGLRLIYFSYDVKMKEKGDIPEGYSVSREKKERFSLILESASTNQTSMYLCASSLTDMNTEAFFGQGTRLTVV.

In this sample, this clonotype turned up many times. The gene calls are TRBV24-1 and TRBJ1-4, with TRBD1 matching 7 bases. CDR1 and CDR2 (germline): KGHDR, SFDVKD. Trimming at V came to 9 bases and at J to 7 bases, leaving 7 bases not matched to a gene. The CDR3 extends over 13 amino acids. DNA of the CDR3: TGTGCCACCCAACAGGGGTGGGGTGAAAAACTGTTTTTT. This gives the protein CATQQGWGEKLFF.

V and J are TRBV11-1 and TRBJ2-7; D ambiguous. V lost 5 bases and J lost 6, with 17 bases in between. Germline values: CDR1 SGHAT, CDR2 FQDESV (reference sequence). The CDR3 extends over 14 amino acids. CDR3 residues: CASSPRTWRREQYF. CDR3 nucleotide sequence: TGTGCCAGCAGCCCCCGAACGTGGCGGCGCGAGCAGTACTTC.

This clonotype appeared many times. CDR3 sequence: CSARDRGGGWTDTQYF. CDR3 in DNA: TGCAGTGCTAGAGATAGGGGGGGAGGCTGGACAGATACGCAGTATTTT. The V gene is TRBV20-1, the J gene TRBJ2-3; D may be TRBD2 (7 bases). Trimming pared 0 bases from V and 3 bases from J, leaving 16 bases between. This CDR3 contains 16 residues. CDR1 is DFQATT, CDR2 SNEGSKA, per germline (reference sequence).

This clonotype has ten or more counts. The chain joins TRBV20-1 to TRBJ2-3, with 11 bases aligning to TRBD2. The CDR3 length is 15 residues. The V gene's germline CDR1 is DFQATT and CDR2 SNEGSKA (reference sequence). With 6 bases clipped from V and 0 bases from J, the junction kept 5 bases outside the gene matches. As DNA, the CDR3 is TGCAGTGCCTGGACTAGCGGGTCTAGCACAGATACGCAGTATTTT. Translated, it gives CSAWTSGSSTDTQYF.

This clonotype was seen many times. One end of the junction fails to match germline, which may point to a read error. The chain has TRBV3-1 and TRBJ2-7; D ambiguous. Germline values: CDR1 LGHDT, CDR2 YNNKEL (reference sequence). This CDR3 has 16 residues. The CDR3 spells CANSQGILLTAYEQYF. CDR3 nucleotides: TGTGCCAACAGCCAAGGGATCCTACTAACCGCCTACGAGCAGTACTTC.

This clonotype was picked up many times. The J gene is TRBJ2-7, the V gene TRBV28, with no clear D. V shed 1 base and J shed 1 base, with 14 bases lying between them. In germline, CDR1 is MDHEN, CDR2 SYDVKM. There are 16 residues in the CDR3. The CDR3 nucleotides are TGTGCCAGCAGTTTATTACAGAACCTGAGATCCTACGAGCAGTACTTC. The encoded protein is CASSLLQNLRSYEQYF. The full variable domain, with the rest looked up from reference TRBV28 and TRBJ2-7, is DVKVTQSSRYLVKRTGEKVFLECVQDMDHENMFWYRQDPGLGLRLIYFSYDVKMKEKGDIPEGYSVSREKKERFSLILESASTNQTSMYLCASSLLQNLRSYEQYFGPGTRLTVT.

This clonotype turned up a few times. CDR3 protein: CASSQERNSGNTIYF. CDR3 sequence (DNA): TGCGCCAGCAGCCAAGAACGGAACTCTGGAAACACCATATATTTT. V usage is TRBV4-1 and J usage is TRBJ1-3; D gene unclear. Germline loops: CDR1 MGHRA, CDR2 YSYEKL. V lost 0 bases to trimming and J lost 0 bases, with 6 bases between them. The CDR3 consists of 15 residues.